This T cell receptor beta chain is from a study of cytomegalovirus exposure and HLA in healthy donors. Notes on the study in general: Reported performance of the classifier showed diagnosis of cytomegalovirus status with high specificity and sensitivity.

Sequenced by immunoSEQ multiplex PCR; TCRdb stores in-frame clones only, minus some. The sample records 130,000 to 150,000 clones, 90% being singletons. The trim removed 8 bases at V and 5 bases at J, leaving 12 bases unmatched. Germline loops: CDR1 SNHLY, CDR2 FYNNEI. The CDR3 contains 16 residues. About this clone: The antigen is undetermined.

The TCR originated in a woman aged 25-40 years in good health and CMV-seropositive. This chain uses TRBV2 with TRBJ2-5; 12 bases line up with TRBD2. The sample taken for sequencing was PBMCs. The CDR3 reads CASDLAGGPYLETQYF. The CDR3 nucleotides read TGTGCCAGCGACCTAGCGGGGGGGCCTTACTTGGAGACCCAGTACTTC.